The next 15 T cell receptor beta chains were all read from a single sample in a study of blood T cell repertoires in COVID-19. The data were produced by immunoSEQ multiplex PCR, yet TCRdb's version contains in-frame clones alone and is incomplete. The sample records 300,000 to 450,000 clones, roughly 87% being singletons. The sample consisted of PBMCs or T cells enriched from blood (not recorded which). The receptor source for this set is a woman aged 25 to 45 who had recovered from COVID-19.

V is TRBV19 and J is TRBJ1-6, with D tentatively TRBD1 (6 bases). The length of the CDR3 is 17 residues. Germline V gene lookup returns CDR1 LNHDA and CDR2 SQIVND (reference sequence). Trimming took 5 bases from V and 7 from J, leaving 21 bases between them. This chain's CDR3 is CASSLTGQPRVNSPLHF. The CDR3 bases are TGTGCCAGTAGTCTGACTGGACAGCCTCGAGTAAATTCACCCCTCCACTTT.

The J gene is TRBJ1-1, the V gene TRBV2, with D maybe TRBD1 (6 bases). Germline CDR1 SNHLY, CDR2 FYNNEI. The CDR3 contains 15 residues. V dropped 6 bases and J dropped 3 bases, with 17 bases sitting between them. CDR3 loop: CASSPRVRGDTEAFF. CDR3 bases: TGTGCCAGCAGCCCCCGGGTCAGGGGCGACACTGAAGCTTTCTTT. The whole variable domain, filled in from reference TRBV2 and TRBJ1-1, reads EPEVTQTPSHQVTQMGQEVILRCVPISNHLYFYWYRQILGQKVEFLVSFYNNEISEKSEIFDDQFSVERPDGSNFTLKIRSTKLEDSAMYFCASSPRVRGDTEAFFGQGTRLTVV.

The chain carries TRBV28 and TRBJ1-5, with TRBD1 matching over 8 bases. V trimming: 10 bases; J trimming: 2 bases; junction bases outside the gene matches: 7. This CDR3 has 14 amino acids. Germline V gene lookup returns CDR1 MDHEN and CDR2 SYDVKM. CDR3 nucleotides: TGTGCCATCTTATCGGGACAGGGCAATCAGCCCCAGCATTTT. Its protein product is CAILSGQGNQPQHF. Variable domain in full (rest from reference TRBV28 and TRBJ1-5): DVKVTQSSRYLVKRTGEKVFLECVQDMDHENMFWYRQDPGLGLRLIYFSYDVKMKEKGDIPEGYSVSREKKERFSLILESASTNQTSMYLCAILSGQGNQPQHFGDGTRLSIL.

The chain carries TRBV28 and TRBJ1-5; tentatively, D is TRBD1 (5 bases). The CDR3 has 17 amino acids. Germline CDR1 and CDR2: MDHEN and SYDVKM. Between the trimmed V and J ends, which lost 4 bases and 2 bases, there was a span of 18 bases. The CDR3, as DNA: TGTGCCAGCAGTTCCCAGACTGGGCAGGGTGGCAATCAGCCCCAGCATTTT. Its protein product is CASSSQTGQGGNQPQHF. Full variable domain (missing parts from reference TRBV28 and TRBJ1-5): DVKVTQSSRYLVKRTGEKVFLECVQDMDHENMFWYRQDPGLGLRLIYFSYDVKMKEKGDIPEGYSVSREKKERFSLILESASTNQTSMYLCASSSQTGQGGNQPQHFGDGTRLSIL.

The CDR3, as DNA: TGCGCCAGCAGCTTGGTGCAGGGGGCCGTCACTGAAGCTTTCTTT. Its protein is CASSLVQGAVTEAFF. V is TRBV5-1 and J is TRBJ1-1, with 8 bases lining up with TRBD1. CDR1 SGHRS and CDR2 YFSETQ come from the germline V gene. Unmatched junction bases numbered 5, after V lost 0 bases and J lost 4 bases. This CDR3 has 15 amino acids.

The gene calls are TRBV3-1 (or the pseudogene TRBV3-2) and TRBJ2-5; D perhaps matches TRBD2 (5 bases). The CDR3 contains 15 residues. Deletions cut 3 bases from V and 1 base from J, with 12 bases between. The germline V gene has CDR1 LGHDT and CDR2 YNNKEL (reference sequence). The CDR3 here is CASSQRPGVQETQYF. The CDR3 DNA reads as TGTGCCAGCAGCCAGAGGCCCGGGGTCCAAGAGACCCAGTACTTC.

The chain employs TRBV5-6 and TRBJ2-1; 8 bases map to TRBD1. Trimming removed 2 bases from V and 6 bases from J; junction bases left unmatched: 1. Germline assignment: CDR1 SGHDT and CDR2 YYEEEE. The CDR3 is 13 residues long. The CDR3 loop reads CASSFGQGNEQFF. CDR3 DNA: TGTGCCAGCAGCTTTGGACAGGGCAATGAGCAGTTCTTC. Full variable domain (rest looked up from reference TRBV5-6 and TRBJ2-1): DAGVTQSPTHLIKTRGQQVTLRCSPKSGHDTVSWYQQALGQGPQFIFQYYEEEERQRGNFPDRFSGHQFPNYSSELNVNALLLGDSALYLCASSFGQGNEQFFGPGTRLTVL.

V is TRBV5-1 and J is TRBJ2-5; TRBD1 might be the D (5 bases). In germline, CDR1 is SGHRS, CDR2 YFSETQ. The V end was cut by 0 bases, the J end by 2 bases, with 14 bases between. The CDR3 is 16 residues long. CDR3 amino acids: CASSLAVQATQETQYF. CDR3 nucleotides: TGCGCCAGCAGCTTGGCGGTACAGGCCACACAAGAGACCCAGTACTTC.

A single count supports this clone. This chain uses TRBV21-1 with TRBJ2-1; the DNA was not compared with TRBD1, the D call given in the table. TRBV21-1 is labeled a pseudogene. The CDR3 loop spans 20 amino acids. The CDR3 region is CASSKASAWQGEVSYNEQFF. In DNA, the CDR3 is TGTGCCAGCAGCAAAGCTAGTGCTTGGCAGGGGGAAGTGTCCTACAATGAGCAGTTCTTC.

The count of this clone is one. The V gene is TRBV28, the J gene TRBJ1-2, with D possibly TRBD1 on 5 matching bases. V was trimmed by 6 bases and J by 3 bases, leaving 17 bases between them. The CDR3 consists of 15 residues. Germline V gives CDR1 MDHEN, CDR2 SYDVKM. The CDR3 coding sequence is TGTGCCAGCAGCCCACCGTCAGGGTATTACTATGGCTACACCTTC. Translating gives CASSPPSGYYYGYTF.

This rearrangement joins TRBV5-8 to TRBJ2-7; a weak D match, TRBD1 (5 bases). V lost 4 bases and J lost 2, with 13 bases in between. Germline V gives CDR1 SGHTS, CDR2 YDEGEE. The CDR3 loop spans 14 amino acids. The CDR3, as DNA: TGTGCCAGCAGCATCGGACACCACACCTACGAGCAGTACTTC. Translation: CASSIGHHTYEQYF.

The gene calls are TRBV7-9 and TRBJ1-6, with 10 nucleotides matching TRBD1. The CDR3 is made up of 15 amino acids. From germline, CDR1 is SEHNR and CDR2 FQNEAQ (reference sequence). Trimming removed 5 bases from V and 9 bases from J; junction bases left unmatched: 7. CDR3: CASSRGTGAASPLHF. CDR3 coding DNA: TGTGCCAGCAGCCGGGGGACAGGGGCAGCTTCACCCCTCCACTTT.

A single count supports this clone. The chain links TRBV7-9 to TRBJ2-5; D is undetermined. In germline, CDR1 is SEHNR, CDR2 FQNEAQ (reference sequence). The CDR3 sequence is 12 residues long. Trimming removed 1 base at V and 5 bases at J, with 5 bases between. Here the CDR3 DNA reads TGTGCCAGCAGCTTAGTGTCTGAGACCCAGTACTTC. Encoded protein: CASSLVSETQYF.

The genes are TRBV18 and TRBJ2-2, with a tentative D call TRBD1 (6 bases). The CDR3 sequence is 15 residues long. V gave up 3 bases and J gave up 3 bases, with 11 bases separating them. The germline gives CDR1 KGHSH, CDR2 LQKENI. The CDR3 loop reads CASSPRQADTGELFF. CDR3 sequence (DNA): TGTGCCAGCTCACCGAGACAGGCGGACACCGGGGAGCTGTTTTTT.

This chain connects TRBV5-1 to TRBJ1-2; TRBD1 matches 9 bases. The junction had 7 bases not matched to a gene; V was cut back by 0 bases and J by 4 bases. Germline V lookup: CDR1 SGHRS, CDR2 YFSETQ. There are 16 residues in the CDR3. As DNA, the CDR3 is TGCGCCAGCAGCTTGGCCGGGACAGGGCCATTCTATGGCTACACCTTC. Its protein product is CASSLAGTGPFYGYTF.